One and the same sample provided the 29 T cell receptor beta chains below, sequenced in a study of metastatic and nonmetastatic thyroid tumors. There were no patients who had received any treatment before thyroid surgery. TCRdb re-analyzed the PCR reads through MiXCR. Among approximately 38,000 clones listed, approximately 16% were seen once. The source material was tumor tissue. The receptor source for this set is a female donor with papillary thyroid cancer or a benign thyroid nodule (not recorded which). Some clones in this sample may be carry-over from other donors' samples.

The rearrangement links TRBV11-2 to TRBJ2-3, with TRBD2 matching over 12 bases. Germline-derived CDR1 and CDR2 are SGHAT and FQNNGV. The J segment lost 1 base and the V segment lost 3 bases, leaving 14 bases of the junction unmatched. The CDR3 is 20 amino acids. In DNA form, the CDR3 reads TGTGCCAGCAGCTTTAGTCTCCGGGCTAGCGGGAGGGGAGGCACAGATACGCAGTATTTT. Translated, it gives CASSFSLRASGRGGTDTQYF.

Ten or more counts support this clone. Germline is not matched at one junction end, which may reflect a read error. The V gene is TRBV15, the J gene TRBJ2-7; 10 bases match TRBD1. The CDR3 is made up of 15 amino acids. Germline V gene data show CDR1 as LNHNV and CDR2 as YYDKDF (reference sequence). As DNA, the CDR3 is TGTGCCGCCAGCAGGAGACAGGGGGCAGCTTACGAGCAGTACTTC. Translating it yields CAASRRQGAAYEQYF.

This clone has a count of ten or more. The rearrangement links TRBV10-3 to TRBJ1-2; D ambiguous. Per the germline V gene, CDR1 is ENHRY and CDR2 is SYGVKD. Trimming left V 4 bases short and J 6 bases short, with 12 bases between. CDR3 length: 13 residues. In DNA form, the CDR3 reads TGTGCCATCAGTGCTCGTACTTCAGATGGCTACACCTTC. This gives the protein CAISARTSDGYTF.

This clone was counted ten times or more. J is TRBJ2-3 and V is TRBV12-3 or TRBV12-4; unclear D gene. The CDR3 is 14 residues long. Deletions cut 1 base from V and 2 bases from J, with 7 bases between. This CDR3 reads CASSLVAVTDTQYF. CDR3 coding DNA: TGTGCCAGCAGTTTAGTGGCGGTCACAGATACGCAGTATTTT.

This clone was recorded many times. The V gene is TRBV3-1, the J gene TRBJ2-7, with D possibly being TRBD1 or TRBD2 (6 bases each). This CDR3 is 15 amino acids long. V was clipped by 4 bases and J by 7 bases, with 20 bases between them. From germline, CDR1 is LGHDT and CDR2 YNNKEL (reference sequence). CDR3 sequence (DNA): TGTGCCAGCAGCCTAGGGACACGGGGGCCGGGGGAGCAGTACTTC. It translates to CASSLGTRGPGEQYF.

This clone was found many times. This chain connects TRBV11-2 to TRBJ2-5, with D possibly matching TRBD2 (5 bases). The CDR3 spans 16 residues. Trimming took off 1 base at V and 2 bases at J, with 14 bases between the two ends. Germline V gene data show CDR1 as SGHAT and CDR2 as FQNNGV. In DNA, the CDR3 is TGTGCCAGCAGCTTAGCCCAAGGAGGTGGGCAAGAGACCCAGTACTTC. Translation gives CASSLAQGGGQETQYF.

This clone appeared many times. The rearrangement joins TRBV20-1 to TRBJ1-5, with unresolved D. The V and J ends lost 0 bases and 7 bases respectively, with 7 bases between them. Germline V gene data show CDR1 as DFQATT and CDR2 as SNEGSKA (reference sequence). CDR3 size: 12 residues. The CDR3 nucleotides are TGCAGTGCTAGAGAAAGAGACCAGCCCCAGCATTTT. Encoded protein: CSARERDQPQHF.

In its sample, this clone was seen a few times. The chain carries TRBV10-3 and TRBJ2-5; D is perhaps TRBD2 (5 bases). CDR1 is ENHRY and CDR2 is SYGVKD in the germline V gene. V was cut by 3 bases and J by 5 bases, with 10 bases left in between. CDR3 size: 13 residues. The CDR3 DNA reads as TGTGCCATCAGTGATGAGGGCGTTGAGACCCAGTACTTC. Translated, it gives CAISDEGVETQYF.

The J gene is TRBJ2-7, the V gene TRBV11-2, with D unclear. V was shortened by 1 base and J by 2 bases, with 9 bases between the two germline ends. Looked up from germline, CDR1 is SGHAT and CDR2 is FQNNGV. The CDR3 extends over 14 amino acids. Here the CDR3 reads CASSLGTHAYEQYF. The CDR3 DNA reads TGTGCCAGCAGCTTAGGGACCCACGCCTACGAGCAGTACTTC.

This clone was counted many times. The CDR3 nucleotides are TGTGCCAGCAGCATTACAGGGGATTATAGCAATCAGCCCCAGCATTTT. It codes for CASSITGDYSNQPQHF. This chain links TRBV28 with TRBJ1-5; 7 nucleotides match TRBD1. V lost 6 bases, J lost 0 bases, and 8 bases stayed unmatched. Germline assignment: CDR1 MDHEN and CDR2 SYDVKM. The length of the CDR3 is 16 residues.

This clone was picked up many times. The chain uses TRBV6-1 and TRBJ1-2; perhaps TRBD1 as D (6 bases). The CDR3 loop spans 13 amino acids. Germline V gene sequence: CDR1 MNHNS, CDR2 SASEGT. Trimming took off 4 bases at V and 5 bases at J, with 11 bases between the two ends. The chain's CDR3 is CASSAGQMYGYTF. CDR3 nucleotide sequence: TGTGCCAGCAGTGCCGGACAGATGTATGGCTACACCTTC.

Notes on this clone: The junction and the germline gene differ at one end; a read error may be behind it. V and J are TRBV7-2 and TRBJ2-5; possible D gene TRBD2, 5 bases. CDR1 is SGHTA, CDR2 FQGNSA, per germline. The CDR3 runs to 15 residues. The CDR3 is CASSLHEGRTETQYF. CDR3 DNA sequence: TGTGCCAGCAGCTTGCACGAGGGAAGAACAGAGACACAGTACTTC.

This clone was found many times. The genes are TRBV6-4 and TRBJ2-7; 13 bases agree with TRBD2. CDR3 length: 21 amino acids. V lost 4 bases, J lost 0 bases, and 18 bases stayed unmatched. Germline CDR1 reads MRHNA; CDR2 reads SNTAGT. CDR3 sequence (DNA): TGTGCCAGCAGTGGCCGAGGGGCCGACCTTACTAGCGGGAGGGCCTCCTACGAGCAGTACTTC. Translated, it gives CASSGRGADLTSGRASYEQYF.

The table lists this clone with many counts. This chain uses TRBV5-4 with TRBJ2-1; D might be TRBD1 or TRBD2, each matching 5 bases. The CDR3 is 14 amino acids. Trimming removed 0 bases at V and 12 bases at J, with 16 bases between. Germline CDR1 and CDR2: SGHNT and YYREEE (reference sequence). In DNA, the CDR3 is TGTGCCAGCAGCTTGGACTACCAGGGAGCACGGCAGTTCTTC. This gives the protein CASSLDYQGARQFF.

This clone showed up many times. The chain recombines TRBV4-2 with TRBJ1-4; a possible D gene is TRBD1 (5 bases). The CDR3 length is 15 residues. The germline V gene encodes CDR1 LGHNA and CDR2 YNFKEQ. Trimming left V 0 bases short and J 3 bases short, with 8 bases between. The CDR3 nucleotides read TGTGCCAGCAGCCAAGATCGGGGGTCTAATGAAAAACTGTTTTTT. Translation: CASSQDRGSNEKLFF.

This clone was found many times. The V and J genes are TRBV12-3 or TRBV12-4 and TRBJ1-2; the D is unclear. V was trimmed by 4 bases and J by 4 bases, leaving 7 bases between them. The CDR3 totals 12 residues. Here the CDR3 DNA reads TGTGCCAGCAGTTACGCTGCCTATGGCTACACCTTC. Translation: CASSYAAYGYTF.

This clone was observed many times. The chain employs TRBV19 and TRBJ2-7; 9 nucleotides line up with TRBD2. This CDR3 spans 15 amino acids. V lost 1 base and J lost 4; bases outside the gene matches: 5. Germline V gene lookup returns CDR1 LNHDA and CDR2 SQIVND (reference sequence). The CDR3 spells CASSIGLAGNYEQYF. DNA of the CDR3: TGTGCCAGTAGTATAGGGCTAGCGGGAAATTACGAGCAGTACTTC.

This clone was detected ten times or more. DNA for the CDR3: TGTGCCAGCAGTGAAGACCGCAGGGACACTGAAGCTTTCTTT. It translates to CASSEDRRDTEAFF. The J gene is TRBJ1-1, the V gene TRBV2; D perhaps matches TRBD1 (5 bases). This CDR3 is built from 14 residues. Trimming shortened V by 1 base and J by 3 bases, and 9 bases separated the two germline ends. The germline V gene encodes CDR1 SNHLY and CDR2 FYNNEI.

The chain couples TRBV11-3 to TRBJ2-1; D unclear. V gave up 0 bases and J gave up 4 bases, with 4 bases separating them. The CDR3 sequence is 13 residues long. The V gene's germline CDR1 is SGHNT and CDR2 YENEEA. The CDR3 nucleotides read TGTGCCAGCAGCTTAGACTTTTACAATGAGCAGTTCTTC. Protein product: CASSLDFYNEQFF.

This clone was counted many times. The V and J genes are TRBV6-1 and TRBJ1-4, with TRBD1 identical over 7 bases. Germline V gives CDR1 MNHNS, CDR2 SASEGT. The junction had 7 bases not matched to a gene; V was cut back by 7 bases and J by 8 bases. CDR3 length equals 13 residues. This CDR3 reads CASTPGGGEKLFF. CDR3 DNA: TGTGCCAGCACCCCAGGGGGTGGGGAAAAACTGTTTTTT.

At least ten counts were recorded for this clone. The V call is TRBV19, the J call TRBJ2-2; D is unclear. This CDR3 region has 14 residues. Germline CDR1 and CDR2: LNHDA and SQIVND (reference sequence). The ends were cut back, 4 bases at V and 2 bases at J, with 8 bases in the middle. CDR3 sequence reads: CASSRLVNTGELFF. In DNA form, the CDR3 reads TGTGCCAGTAGTAGGCTAGTCAACACCGGGGAGCTGTTTTTT.

This clone was observed many times. The V gene is TRBV20-1, the J gene TRBJ2-7; D is undetermined. Trimming stripped 6 bases from V and 5 bases from J, with 8 bases between. The CDR3 contains 10 residues. Germline loops: CDR1 DFQATT, CDR2 SNEGSKA (reference sequence). CDR3 loop: CSAGPDEQYF. The CDR3 DNA sequence: TGCAGTGCAGGCCCGGACGAGCAGTACTTC.

This clone was detected ten times or more. This chain connects TRBV3-1 to TRBJ1-2; D remains unclear. CDR3 length: 13 amino acids. Germline V CDR1 and CDR2: LGHDT, YNNKEL (reference sequence). With 3 bases removed from V and 8 bases from J, the gap between germline ends came to 13 bases. The CDR3 DNA follows: TGTGCCAGCAGCCAGCTGGGAATCAGCGGCTACACCTTC. It is translated as CASSQLGISGYTF.

Note on this clone: This could be a read error, since a much larger clone is one nucleotide away. The chain joins TRBV7-6 to TRBJ1-4; TRBD1 agrees at 9 bases. The CDR3 consists of 16 residues. V lost 7 bases, J lost 0 bases, and 6 bases stayed unmatched. CDR1 is SGHVS, CDR2 FNYEAQ, per germline. CDR3 bases: TGTGCCAGCATTCACGGGACAGGGACAACTAATGAAAAACTGTTTTTT. The encoded protein is CASIHGTGTTNEKLFF.

This clone has just a few counts. This chain joins TRBV5-4 and TRBJ2-5, with 12 bases that match TRBD2. Germline trimming cut 5 bases from V and 5 bases from J; bases unmatched to any gene: 13. The germline V gene has CDR1 SGHNT and CDR2 YYREEE (reference sequence). The CDR3 covers 17 residues. The CDR3 here is CASSRPSSGRVRETQYF. The CDR3 DNA reads TGTGCCAGCAGTCGTCCTTCTAGCGGGAGGGTCCGGGAGACCCAGTACTTC. Complete variable domain (other parts from reference TRBV5-4 and TRBJ2-5): ETGVTQSPTHLIKTRGQQVTLRCSSQSGHNTVSWYQQALGQGPQFIFQYYREEENGRGNFPPRFSGLQFPNYSSELNVNALELDDSALYLCASSRPSSGRVRETQYFGPGTRLLVL.

This clone was found many times. The V call is TRBV11-2, the J call TRBJ2-5, with 11 bases matching TRBD2. The germline V gene encodes CDR1 SGHAT and CDR2 FQNNGV. V dropped 6 bases and J dropped 4; count of bases not matched to a gene: 10. The CDR3 has 16 amino acids. The CDR3 DNA follows: TGTGCCAGCAGTCTCCTCTTAGCGGGAGGGGGAGAGACCCAGTACTTC. Its protein is CASSLLLAGGGETQYF.

This clone was seen ten or more times. The rearrangement joins TRBV7-2 to TRBJ2-3; D perhaps matches TRBD2 (5 bases). V gave up 1 base and J gave up 0 bases, with 8 bases separating them. The germline V gene has CDR1 SGHTA and CDR2 FQGNSA. The CDR3 spans 15 residues. CDR3: CASSLGTGSTDTQYF. DNA of the CDR3: TGTGCCAGCAGCTTAGGGACGGGGAGCACAGATACGCAGTATTTT. The variable domain in full, with the rest retrieved from reference TRBV7-2 and TRBJ2-3, is GAGVSQSPSNKVTEKGKDVELRCDPISGHTALYWYRQSLGQGLEFLIYFQGNSAPDKSGLPSDRFSAERTGGSVSTLTIQRTQQEDSAVYLCASSLGTGSTDTQYFGPGTRLTVL.

V and J are TRBV20-1 and TRBJ2-2; D is undetermined. Germline V lookup: CDR1 DFQATT, CDR2 SNEGSKA (reference sequence). Trimming cost V 6 bases and J 2 bases, with 13 bases left between them. The length of the CDR3 is 14 residues. The CDR3 loop reads CSARRTFNTGELFF. CDR3 coding DNA: TGCAGTGCGCGTAGGACGTTCAACACCGGGGAGCTGTTTTTT.

This clone was observed many times. The rearrangement links TRBV18 to TRBJ2-4; D may correspond to TRBD1 or TRBD2 (5 bases each). V shed 4 bases and J shed 2 bases, with 15 bases lying between them. The CDR3 is 16 amino acids. The V gene's germline CDR1 is KGHSH and CDR2 LQKENI. The CDR3 loop reads CASSRGTDRTKNIQYF. The CDR3 coding sequence is TGTGCCAGCTCACGGGGGACCGATAGGACCAAAAACATTCAGTACTTC. The full variable domain, its missing parts supplied by reference TRBV18 and TRBJ2-4, is NAGVMQNPRHLVRRRGQEARLRCSPMKGHSHVYWYRQLPEEGLKFMVYLQKENIIDESGMPKERFSAEFPKEGPSILRIQQVVRGDSAAYFCASSRGTDRTKNIQYFGAGTRLSVL.